The entry below gives a single T cell receptor (beta chain) sequence along with its context. The antigen is not known. The source of the sample is a study of blood T cells in healthy people across ages. A second PCR of about 6 to 12 cycles used a sample-barcoded 5' primer and a J-beta primer mix. Each CDR3 protein gets one entry after TCRdb re-called the 5' RACE reads with MiXCR. The sample contains about 800,000 distinct CDR3 sequences, approximately 25% of which appear only once. The study, taken as a whole, reports: Both higher diversity and more naive CD4+ cells marked long-lived donors when set against aged donors.

Caucasian individuals from Russia who were healthy and aged roughly 6 to 95 acted as donors. It was roughly 10 milliliters of peripheral blood that were drawn from each donor. The extraction recovered at least 5.5 micrograms of total RNA per sample. J was trimmed by 5 bases and V by 6 bases; bases with no gene match: 7. Germline V lookup: CDR1 DFQATT, CDR2 SNEGSKA (reference sequence). The CDR3 has 13 residues. The same sample was also used in a study of T cells of mothers and their children.

This TCR derives from a boy between 10 and 17 years old in good health. Sequencing input: blood. The chain is built from TRBV20-1 and TRBJ2-7, with 10 bases that match TRBD2. This CDR3 reads CSANSGTSDEQYF. The CDR3 DNA sequence: TGCAGTGCCAACTCCGGGACTAGCGACGAGCAGTACTTC.